This TCR beta chain was captured in a study of CD8 T cells in Susac syndrome. Study details: When blood was collected, patients with Susac syndrome were therapy-naive, were taking corticosteroids, or were receiving intravenous immunoglobulin alone.

Notes on this clonotype: The antigen is undetermined.

Study results and caveats: The total CD8+ repertoires yielded fewer than 20 Susac-specific public clones and the CD8+ TEMRA repertoires yielded four or five. Susac syndrome CD8+ repertoires were clonally expanded, most strongly in CD8+ TEMRA cells.

With 6 bases removed from V and 4 bases from J, the gap between germline ends came to 7 bases. Germline V gene sequence: CDR1 LGHNT, CDR2 FRNRAP. The CDR3 sequence is 12 residues long. Random hexamers were used to reverse transcribe an amount of roughly 0.45 to 1 ug RNA. A single record per CDR3 protein comes from TCRdb applying MiXCR to the immunoSEQ multiplex PCR reads. The table records 95,000 to 150,000 distinct CDR3 sequences, about 94% of them present only once. The chain is built from TRBV12-5 and TRBJ2-1; D is unclear. This TCR was sampled from a human donor with Susac syndrome. Material: CD8+ T cells from PBMCs. CDR3 sequence (DNA): TGTGCTAGTGGGGACGGATACAATGAGCAGTTCTTC. It yields the protein CASGDGYNEQFF.